Shown below are 25 T cell receptor beta chains from a single sample sequenced in a study of Graves' ophthalmopathy and Graves' hyperthyroidism. CDR3 regions of TCR beta were amplified from RNA transcripts. After a first-round RT-PCR with HTBI primers, a second-round multiplex PCR was run. TCRdb ran MiXCR on the multiplex PCR reads and lists one entry per CDR3 protein. The sample has 1 million to 1.3 million distinct CDR3 sequences, about 40% seen once; the top ten hold approximately 10%. The sequencing input was peripheral blood or thyroid tissue (not recorded which). Receptors were obtained from an adult man with Graves' hyperthyroidism.

The chain links TRBV2 to TRBJ2-3, with TRBD2 matching 8 bases. Trimming removed 10 bases from V and 0 bases from J; junction bases left unmatched: 9. CDR1 and CDR2 from the germline V gene are SNHLY and FYNNEI. CDR3 length equals 15 residues. The CDR3 loop is CAIMLAGESTDTQYF. In DNA, the CDR3 is TGTGCCATCATGCTAGCGGGCGAGAGCACAGATACGCAGTATTTT.

The chain couples TRBV7-2 to TRBJ1-2; the D gene is possibly TRBD1 (6 bases). The V gene's germline CDR1 is SGHTA and CDR2 FQGNSA. CDR3 length: 13 amino acids. Trimming left V 5 bases short and J 6 bases short, with 13 bases between. The CDR3 spells CASSKTGSNGYTF. CDR3 DNA sequence: TGTGCCAGCAGCAAAACAGGGTCCAATGGCTACACCTTC. Supplemented by reference TRBV7-2 and TRBJ1-2, the full variable domain reads GAGVSQSPSNKVTEKGKDVELRCDPISGHTALYWYRQSLGQGLEFLIYFQGNSAPDKSGLPSDRFSAERTGGSVSTLTIQRTQQEDSAVYLCASSKTGSNGYTFGSGTRLTVV.

This rearrangement joins TRBV12-3 or TRBV12-4 to TRBJ1-6; TRBD1 matches at 8 bases. V lost 6 bases to trimming and J lost 2 bases; unmatched junction nucleotides: 6. The CDR3 is made up of 16 amino acids. The CDR3 nucleotides are TGTGCCAGCAGCCGCGCAGGGGGCACCTATAATTCACCCCTCCACTTT. It codes for CASSRAGGTYNSPLHF.

This clonotype was observed at least ten times. V and J are TRBV9 and TRBJ1-2; D is possibly TRBD1 (5 bases). CDR3 length: 14 residues. V was shortened by 3 bases and J by 1 base, with 10 bases between the two germline ends. The germline CDR1 and CDR2 sequences are SGDLS and YYNGEE. CDR3 protein: CASSDDSFNYGYTF. The CDR3 coding sequence is TGTGCCAGCAGCGACGACAGCTTTAACTATGGCTACACCTTC.

Many counts were recorded for this clonotype. The gene calls are TRBV2 and TRBJ1-5, with D possibly TRBD1 on 5 matching bases. Trimming stripped 4 bases from V and 5 bases from J, with 9 bases between. The CDR3 has 13 amino acids. The germline V gene has CDR1 SNHLY and CDR2 FYNNEI. The DNA for the CDR3 is TGTGCCAGCAGTGTATGGGGACATCAGCCCCAGCATTTT. This translates into CASSVWGHQPQHF.

The chain joins TRBV7-2 to TRBJ1-5; 12 bases map to TRBD1. V was pared by 6 bases and J by 6 bases, with 9 bases of the junction left unmatched. From germline, CDR1 is SGHTA and CDR2 FQGNSA. This CDR3 is built from 16 residues. The CDR3 sequence is CASSSGTGGASQPQHF. The CDR3 nucleotides are TGTGCCAGCAGTTCCGGGACAGGGGGCGCGAGTCAGCCCCAGCATTTT. Drawing the rest from reference TRBV7-2 and TRBJ1-5, the complete variable domain is GAGVSQSPSNKVTEKGKDVELRCDPISGHTALYWYRQSLGQGLEFLIYFQGNSAPDKSGLPSDRFSAERTGGSVSTLTIQRTQQEDSAVYLCASSSGTGGASQPQHFGDGTRLSIL.

The CDR3 is CSATDPAWENTEAFF. The CDR3 DNA follows: TGCAGTGCTACGGACCCCGCGTGGGAAAACACTGAAGCTTTCTTT. The genes are TRBV20-1 and TRBJ1-1; D uncertain. The CDR3 spans 15 residues. Germline CDR1 is DFQATT and CDR2 is SNEGSKA (reference sequence). The V gene lost 4 bases and the J gene lost 2 bases, with 17 bases spanning the gap.

The rearrangement uses TRBV25-1 and TRBJ1-2; TRBD1 might be the D (5 bases). The V gene lost 8 bases and the J gene lost 4 bases, with 14 bases spanning the gap. The germline gives CDR1 MGHDK, CDR2 SYGVNS. CDR3 size: 13 residues. This chain's CDR3 is CASVGQGGYGYTF. The CDR3, as DNA: TGTGCCAGCGTAGGGCAGGGTGGCTATGGCTACACCTTC.

The rearrangement links TRBV4-1 to TRBJ2-2, with 7 bases lining up with TRBD1. Germline V lookup: CDR1 MGHRA, CDR2 YSYEKL. J was trimmed by 3 bases and V by 6 bases; bases with no gene match: 7. This CDR3 is built from 15 residues. This CDR3 reads CASSPDRVDTGELFF. CDR3 nucleotides: TGCGCCAGCAGTCCCGACAGGGTGGACACCGGGGAGCTGTTTTTT.

This clonotype was recorded many times. V gene TRBV29-1 combines with J gene TRBJ1-1; D may be TRBD1 (5 bases). This CDR3 has 15 amino acids. Per germline, CDR1 SQVTM and CDR2 ANQGSEA. V was clipped by 7 bases and J by 4 bases, with 22 bases between them. The CDR3 nucleotides are TGCAGCGCAGAAAGCCCCCGGGGGTTTGGCACTGAAGCTTTCTTT. The encoded protein is CSAESPRGFGTEAFF.

The V call is TRBV10-3, the J call TRBJ1-2, with TRBD1 matching over 8 bases. The CDR3 extends over 13 amino acids. J was trimmed by 6 bases and V by 5 bases; bases with no gene match: 5. Germline assignment: CDR1 ENHRY and CDR2 SYGVKD. The CDR3 protein is CAISRQGLDGYTF. The CDR3, as DNA: TGTGCCATCAGTAGACAGGGGTTAGATGGCTACACCTTC.

In its sample, this clonotype was seen many times. The CDR3 nucleotides read TGCAGCGTTGCGTCACAGGGGGTGGGGGGCTACACCTTC. Protein sequence: CSVASQGVGGYTF. The rearrangement uses TRBV29-1 and TRBJ1-2; 8 nucleotides line up with TRBD1. The CDR3 is 13 amino acids. Germline lookup yields CDR1 SQVTM and CDR2 ANQGSEA. V lost 4 bases to trimming and J lost 8 bases; unmatched junction nucleotides: 9.

This clonotype came up many times. This sequence joins TRBV19 and TRBJ1-5, with D uncertain. V was shortened by 1 base and J by 5 bases, with 12 bases between the two germline ends. The CDR3 loop spans 15 amino acids. The germline V gene encodes CDR1 LNHDA and CDR2 SQIVND (reference sequence). The DNA for the CDR3 is TGTGCCAGTAGTATAGCCCTGGGCGGAGATCAGCCCCAGCATTTT. Residues: CASSIALGGDQPQHF. Together with reference TRBV19 and TRBJ1-5, the CDR3 gives the full variable domain: DGGITQSPKYLFRKEGQNVTLSCEQNLNHDAMYWYRQDPGQGLRLIYYSQIVNDFQKGDIAEGYSVSREKKESFPLTVTSAQKNPTAFYLCASSIALGGDQPQHFGDGTRLSIL.

This clonotype was counted ten times or more. V and J are TRBV19 and TRBJ2-7; perhaps TRBD2 as D (6 bases). Germline V CDR1 and CDR2: LNHDA, SQIVND (reference sequence). This CDR3 spans 13 amino acids. Trimming stripped 1 base from V and 7 bases from J, with 11 bases between. The CDR3 here is CASSIGLGGEQYF. As DNA, the CDR3 is TGTGCCAGTAGTATAGGCCTCGGAGGGGAGCAGTACTTC.

This clonotype occurred many times. The rearrangement uses TRBV24-1 and TRBJ2-7, with TRBD1 matching 8 bases. The germline CDR1 and CDR2 sequences are KGHDR and SFDVKD. CDR3 length: 13 amino acids. J lost 2 bases, V lost 9 bases, and 5 bases had no gene match. The CDR3 sequence: CATQRTGTYEQYF. The CDR3 nucleotides read TGTGCCACCCAAAGGACAGGGACCTACGAGCAGTACTTC.

This sequence joins TRBV10-3 and TRBJ2-7; no clear D. Germline CDR1 is ENHRY and CDR2 is SYGVKD. V was cut by 5 bases and J by 6 bases, with 8 bases left in between. The CDR3 has 11 residues. In DNA, the CDR3 is TGTGCCATCAGTTTCGTGGGCGAGCAGTACTTC. Protein sequence: CAISFVGEQYF.

This clonotype has ten or more counts. This chain's CDR3 is CASSQGGPSSYEQYF. CDR3 DNA sequence: TGTGCCAGCAGCCAAGGCGGACCTTCTTCCTACGAGCAGTACTTC. The V call is TRBV14, the J call TRBJ2-7; D is undetermined. The CDR3 has 15 residues. V was shortened by 1 base and J by 1 base, with 11 bases between the two germline ends. Germline assignment: CDR1 SGHDN and CDR2 FVKESK. Combining the CDR3 with reference TRBV14 and TRBJ2-7 gives the whole variable domain EAGVTQFPSHSVIEKGQTVTLRCDPISGHDNLYWYRRVMGKEIKFLLHFVKESKQDESGMPNNRFLAERTGGTYSTLKVQPAELEDSGVYFCASSQGGPSSYEQYFGPGTRLTVT.

The rearrangement joins TRBV2 to TRBJ1-6; no firm D call. Trimming stripped 6 bases from V and 9 bases from J, with 18 bases between. The length of the CDR3 is 15 residues. Germline CDR1 and CDR2: SNHLY and FYNNEI. The DNA of the CDR3 is TGTGCCAGCAGCCCTCGAGAGAGATGGATTTCACCCCTCCACTTT. Translation gives CASSPRERWISPLHF.

This clonotype occurred a few times. This sequence joins TRBV20-1 and TRBJ1-5; D may be TRBD1 (5 bases). The CDR3 covers 12 residues. Germline CDR1 and CDR2: DFQATT and SNEGSKA (reference sequence). With 7 bases removed from V and 3 bases from J, the gap between germline ends came to 10 bases. CDR3 nucleotides: TGCAGTGGGGGGATTTTCAATCAGCCCCAGCATTTT. It is translated as CSGGIFNQPQHF.

This clonotype was seen many times. The rearrangement uses TRBV20-1 and TRBJ2-7; a weak D match, TRBD1 (6 bases). Germline V lookup: CDR1 DFQATT, CDR2 SNEGSKA (reference sequence). The V gene lost 6 bases and the J gene lost 3 bases, with 18 bases spanning the gap. The CDR3 extends over 14 amino acids. CDR3 in amino acids: CSATRQAVGYEQYF. For the CDR3, the DNA is TGCAGTGCCACCCGACAGGCGGTTGGCTACGAGCAGTACTTC.

The chain couples TRBV3-1 to TRBJ1-5, with D possibly matching TRBD1 (5 bases). V was pared by 11 bases and J by 1 base, with 9 bases between. The CDR3 runs 12 residues. The germline V gene has CDR1 LGHDT and CDR2 YNNKEL (reference sequence). CDR3 amino acids: CAGRGSNQPQHF. The CDR3 DNA sequence: TGTGCCGGGCGGGGGAGCAATCAGCCCCAGCATTTT.

The chain is built from TRBV28 and TRBJ2-7; D could derive from TRBD1 or TRBD2 (5 bases each). CDR1 and CDR2 from the germline V gene are MDHEN and SYDVKM. CDR3 size: 13 residues. Trimming left V 6 bases short and J 6 bases short, with 15 bases between. CDR3 amino acids: CASSLDWDGEQYF. DNA for the CDR3: TGTGCCAGCAGCCTGGACTGGGACGGCGAGCAGTACTTC.

This clonotype was detected many times. The V and J genes are TRBV11-2 and TRBJ1-1; 7 nucleotides line up with TRBD1. J lost 6 bases, V lost 5 bases, and 9 bases had no gene match. CDR3 size: 14 residues. CDR1 SGHAT and CDR2 FQNNGV come from the germline V gene. Written as DNA, the CDR3 is TGTGCCAGCAGCCCCCCGGACAGGAGCGCTGAAGCTTTCTTT. Protein sequence: CASSPPDRSAEAFF.

The sample holds many counts of this clonotype. V and J are TRBV10-3 and TRBJ2-7; 10 nucleotides line up with TRBD1. This CDR3 has 16 residues. V lost 0 bases, J lost 5 bases, and 7 bases stayed unmatched. From germline, CDR1 is ENHRY and CDR2 SYGVKD. The CDR3, as DNA: TGTGCCATCAGTGAGTCCCCGGCCGGGACAGGGGACGAGCAGTACTTC. This encodes CAISESPAGTGDEQYF.

For the CDR3, the DNA is TGTGCCAGCAGCTTTTCAGATCTTAACTATGGCTACACCTTC. This codes for CASSFSDLNYGYTF. The V gene is TRBV7-2, the J gene TRBJ1-2, with D unresolved. Germline CDR1 and CDR2: SGHTA and FQGNSA. The V end was cut by 3 bases, the J end by 1 base, with 9 bases between. The CDR3 extends over 14 amino acids.